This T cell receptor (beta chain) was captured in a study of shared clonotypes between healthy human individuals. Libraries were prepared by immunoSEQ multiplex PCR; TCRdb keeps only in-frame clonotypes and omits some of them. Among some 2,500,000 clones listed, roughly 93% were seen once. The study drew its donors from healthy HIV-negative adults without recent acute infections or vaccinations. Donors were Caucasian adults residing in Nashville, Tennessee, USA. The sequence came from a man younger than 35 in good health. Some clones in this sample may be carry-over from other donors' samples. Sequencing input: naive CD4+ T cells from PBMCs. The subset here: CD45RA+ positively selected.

The CDR3 nucleotides read TGCGCCAGCAGCAGGACTAGCGGGAGGGCCTACAATGAGCAGTTCTTC. Its translation: CASSRTSGRAYNEQFF. This rearrangement joins TRBV5-1 to TRBJ2-1; TRBD2 matches at 15 bases. V lost 4 bases, J lost 2 bases, and 1 base stayed unmatched. The CDR3 has 16 residues. CDR1 SGHRS and CDR2 YFSETQ come from the germline V gene.